The T cell receptor (beta chain) described here comes from a study of T cell repertoires in cytomegalovirus infection. The CDR3 has 15 residues. Unmatched junction bases numbered 9, after V lost 5 bases and J lost 4 bases. Germline CDR1 and CDR2: SGHAT and FQNNGV. This clonotype was counted between two and nine times. MiXCR, applied by TCRdb to the reads, yields one record per CDR3 protein. Here the sample spans some 680,000 distinct CDR3 sequences, 35% being singletons. The clonotype was recovered from a human donor in good health (CMV status not recorded). Some clones in this sample may be carry-over from other donors' samples. V usage is TRBV11-2 and J usage is TRBJ2-7, with 9 bases aligning to TRBD1. Sequencing was done on a sample of PBMCs. The CDR3 region is CASSLGGTGQYEQYF. For the CDR3, the DNA is TGTGCCAGCAGCCTAGGCGGGACAGGGCAATACGAGCAGTACTTC. Variable domain in full (rest from reference TRBV11-2 and TRBJ2-7): EAGVAQSPRYKIIEKRQSVAFWCNPISGHATLYWYQQILGQGPKLLIQFQNNGVVDDSQLPKDRFSAERLKGVDSTLKIQPAKLEDSAVYLCASSLGGTGQYEQYFGPGTRLTVT.